The clone carrying this TCR beta chain was detected a few times. Its antigen is not known. The sample originates from a study of beta chain features in type 1 diabetes. Sequenced material consisted of expressed TCRB transcripts (all of the isolated RNA was reverse transcribed). TCRdb's table, derived via immunoSEQ multiplex PCR, lists solely in-frame clones and lacks some. The repertoire consists of a few hundred thousand clones, with 15% occurring once and the leading ten covering more than 0.015%. Germline V gives CDR1 SGHAT, CDR2 FQDESV (reference sequence). CDR3 length equals 12 residues. Deletions cut 2 bases from V and 4 bases from J, with 4 bases between. Overall study results and limits: TCRB CDR3s were moderately but significantly shorter in Type 1 diabetes patients in all four CD4+ subsets. Although PCR might favor shorter templates, it would do so equally in patients and controls.

The specimen was naive CD4+ T cells from blood. This receptor was identified in a young man with type 1 diabetes. The rearrangement links TRBV11-1 to TRBJ2-3; unclear D gene. The CDR3 DNA follows: TGTGCCAGCAGCTTACTTCCAGATACGCAGTATTTT. It codes for CASSLLPDTQYF.